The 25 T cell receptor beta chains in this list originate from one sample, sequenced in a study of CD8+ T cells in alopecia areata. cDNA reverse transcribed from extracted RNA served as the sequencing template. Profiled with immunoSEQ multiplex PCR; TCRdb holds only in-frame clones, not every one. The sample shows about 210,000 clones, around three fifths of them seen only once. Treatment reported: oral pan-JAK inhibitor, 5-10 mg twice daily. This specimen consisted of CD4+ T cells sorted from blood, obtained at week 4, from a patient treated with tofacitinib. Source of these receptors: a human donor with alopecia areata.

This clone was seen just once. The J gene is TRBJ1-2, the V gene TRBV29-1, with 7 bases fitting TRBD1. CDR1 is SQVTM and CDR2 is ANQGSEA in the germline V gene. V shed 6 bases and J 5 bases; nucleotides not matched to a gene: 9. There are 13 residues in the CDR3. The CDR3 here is CSVGQTGYYGYTF. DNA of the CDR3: TGCAGCGTGGGACAGACTGGGTATTATGGCTACACCTTC.

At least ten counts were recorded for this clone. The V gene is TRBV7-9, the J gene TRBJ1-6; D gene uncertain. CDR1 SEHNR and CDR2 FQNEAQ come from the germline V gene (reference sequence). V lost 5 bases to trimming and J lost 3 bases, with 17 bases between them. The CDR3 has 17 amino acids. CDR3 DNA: TGTGCCAGCAGCCCAGACCCTTCTGTGGGCTATAATTCACCCCTCCACTTT. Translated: CASSPDPSVGYNSPLHF.

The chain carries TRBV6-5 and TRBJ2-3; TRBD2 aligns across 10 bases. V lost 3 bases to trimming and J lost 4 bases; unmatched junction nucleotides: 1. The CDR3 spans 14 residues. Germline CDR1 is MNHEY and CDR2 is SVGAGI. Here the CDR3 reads CASSYGTSADTQYF. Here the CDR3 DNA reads TGTGCCAGCAGTTATGGGACTAGCGCAGATACGCAGTATTTT.

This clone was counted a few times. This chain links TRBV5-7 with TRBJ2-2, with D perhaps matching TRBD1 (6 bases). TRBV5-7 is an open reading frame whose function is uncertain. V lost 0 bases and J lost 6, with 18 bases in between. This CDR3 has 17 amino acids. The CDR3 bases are TGTGCCAGCAGCTTGGCCCGTGGGAGATCAGGGGCCGGGGAGCTGTTTTTT. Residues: CASSLARGRSGAGELFF.

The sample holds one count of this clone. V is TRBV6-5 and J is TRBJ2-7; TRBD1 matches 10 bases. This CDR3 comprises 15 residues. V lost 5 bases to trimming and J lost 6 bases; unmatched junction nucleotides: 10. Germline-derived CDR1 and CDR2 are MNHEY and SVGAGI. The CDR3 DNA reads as TGTGCCAGCAGTAGACAGGGGGCGAGTATCTCCGAGCAGTACTTC. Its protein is CASSRQGASISEQYF.

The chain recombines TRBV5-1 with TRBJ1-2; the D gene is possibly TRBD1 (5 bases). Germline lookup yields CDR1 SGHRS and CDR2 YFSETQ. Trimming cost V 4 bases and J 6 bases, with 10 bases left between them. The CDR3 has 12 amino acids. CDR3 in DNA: TGCGCCAGCAGCCAGGACAAGCATGGCTACACCTTC. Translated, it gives CASSQDKHGYTF.

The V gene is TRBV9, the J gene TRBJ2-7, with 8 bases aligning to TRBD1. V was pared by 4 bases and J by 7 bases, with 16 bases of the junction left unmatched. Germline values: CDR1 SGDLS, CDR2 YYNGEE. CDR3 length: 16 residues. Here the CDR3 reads CASSKSPSGQGSEQYF. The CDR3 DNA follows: TGTGCCAGCAGCAAAAGCCCCTCCGGACAGGGTTCAGAGCAGTACTTC.

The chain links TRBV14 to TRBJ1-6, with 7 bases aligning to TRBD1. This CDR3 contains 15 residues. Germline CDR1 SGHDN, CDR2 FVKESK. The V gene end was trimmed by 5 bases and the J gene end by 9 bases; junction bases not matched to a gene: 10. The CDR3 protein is CASSGSGTVTSPLHF. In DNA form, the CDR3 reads TGTGCCAGCAGCGGTTCCGGGACAGTTACTTCACCCCTCCACTTT.

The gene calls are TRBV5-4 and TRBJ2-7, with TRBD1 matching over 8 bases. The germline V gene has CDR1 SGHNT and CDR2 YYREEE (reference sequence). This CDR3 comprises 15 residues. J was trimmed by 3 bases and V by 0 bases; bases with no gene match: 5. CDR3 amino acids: CASSLAGGRLYEQYF. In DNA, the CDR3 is TGTGCCAGCAGCTTGGCAGGGGGCCGTCTCTACGAGCAGTACTTC.

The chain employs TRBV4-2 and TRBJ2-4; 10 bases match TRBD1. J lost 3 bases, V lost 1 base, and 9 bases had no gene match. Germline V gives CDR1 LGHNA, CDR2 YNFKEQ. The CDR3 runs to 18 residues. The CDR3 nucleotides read TGTGCCAGCAGCCAAGCCTTGAGACAGGGGGCAGTCAAAAACATTCAGTACTTC. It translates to CASSQALRQGAVKNIQYF.

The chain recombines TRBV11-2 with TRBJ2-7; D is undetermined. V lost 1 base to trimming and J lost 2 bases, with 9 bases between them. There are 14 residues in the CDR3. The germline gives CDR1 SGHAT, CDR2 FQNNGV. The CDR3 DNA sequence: TGTGCCAGCAGCTTAGGGGGATCAACCTACGAGCAGTACTTC. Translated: CASSLGGSTYEQYF.

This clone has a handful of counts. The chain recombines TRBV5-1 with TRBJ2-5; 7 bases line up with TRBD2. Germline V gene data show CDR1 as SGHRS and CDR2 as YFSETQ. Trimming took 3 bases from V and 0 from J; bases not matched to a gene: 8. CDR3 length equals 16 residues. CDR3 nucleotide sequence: TGCGCCAGCAGCTCCGGTCCAGCGGGGAACCAAGAGACCCAGTACTTC. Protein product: CASSSGPAGNQETQYF.

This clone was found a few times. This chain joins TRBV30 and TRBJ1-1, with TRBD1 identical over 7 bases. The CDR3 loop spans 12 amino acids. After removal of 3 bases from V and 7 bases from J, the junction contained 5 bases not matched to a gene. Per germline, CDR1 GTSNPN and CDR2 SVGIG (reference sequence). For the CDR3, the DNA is TGTGCCTGGAGCGCAGGGACAGTTGAAGCTTTCTTT. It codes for CAWSAGTVEAFF.

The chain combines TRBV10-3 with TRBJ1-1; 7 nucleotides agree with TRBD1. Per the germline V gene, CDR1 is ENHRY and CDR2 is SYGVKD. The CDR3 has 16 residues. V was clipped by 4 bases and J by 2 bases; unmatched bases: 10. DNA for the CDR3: TGTGCCATCAGTGGGGAAAAGACAGGGATTAACACTGAAGCTTTCTTT. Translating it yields CAISGEKTGINTEAFF.

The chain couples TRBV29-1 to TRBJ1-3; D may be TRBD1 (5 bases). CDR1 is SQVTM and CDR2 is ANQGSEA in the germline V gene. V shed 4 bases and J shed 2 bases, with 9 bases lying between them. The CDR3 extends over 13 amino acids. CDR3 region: CSVVGLAGNTIYF. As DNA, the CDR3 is TGCAGCGTTGTGGGGCTTGCTGGAAACACCATATATTTT. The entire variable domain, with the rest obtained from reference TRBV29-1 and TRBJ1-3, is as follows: SAVISQKPSRDICQRGTSLTIQCQVDSQVTMMFWYRQQPGQSLTLIATANQGSEATYESGFVIDKFPISRPNLTFSTLTVSNMSPEDSSIYLCSVVGLAGNTIYFGEGSWLTVV.

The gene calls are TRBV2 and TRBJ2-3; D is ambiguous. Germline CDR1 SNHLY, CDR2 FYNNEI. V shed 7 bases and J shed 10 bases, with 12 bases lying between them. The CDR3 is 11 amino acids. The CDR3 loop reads CASMEDSAQYF. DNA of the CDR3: TGTGCCAGCATGGAAGACTCGGCGCAGTATTTT.

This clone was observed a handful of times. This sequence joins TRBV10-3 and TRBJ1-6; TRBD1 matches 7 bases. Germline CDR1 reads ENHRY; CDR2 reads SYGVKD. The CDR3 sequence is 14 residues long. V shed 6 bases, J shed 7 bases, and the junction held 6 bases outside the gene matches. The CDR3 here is CAIRPGQKNSPLHF. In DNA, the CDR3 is TGTGCCATCAGGCCGGGACAGAAAAATTCACCCCTCCACTTT.

The CDR3 DNA is TGTGCCAGCAGTCGAGAGGGGGAGCTGTTTTTT. It encodes CASSREGELFF. V is TRBV13 and J is TRBJ2-2; D is unclear. Germline-derived CDR1 and CDR2 are PRHDT and FYEKMQ (reference sequence). The CDR3 runs to 11 residues. V was trimmed by 6 bases and J by 8 bases, leaving 7 bases between them.

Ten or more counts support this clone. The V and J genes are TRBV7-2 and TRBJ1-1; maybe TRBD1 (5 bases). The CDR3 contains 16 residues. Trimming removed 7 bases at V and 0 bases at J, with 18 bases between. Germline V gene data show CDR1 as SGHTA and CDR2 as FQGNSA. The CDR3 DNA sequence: TGTGCCAGCACCGATCGGGCAGGGATCATGAACACTGAAGCTTTCTTT. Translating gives CASTDRAGIMNTEAFF.

CDR3 coding DNA: TGCAGCGTTGTGGGTCAGAGGCTGAACACTGAAGCTTTCTTT. This sequence encodes CSVVGQRLNTEAFF. V usage is TRBV29-1 and J usage is TRBJ1-1; D is undetermined. The ends were cut back, 4 bases at V and 0 bases at J, with 12 bases in the middle. This CDR3 spans 14 amino acids. Germline V CDR1 and CDR2: SQVTM, ANQGSEA.

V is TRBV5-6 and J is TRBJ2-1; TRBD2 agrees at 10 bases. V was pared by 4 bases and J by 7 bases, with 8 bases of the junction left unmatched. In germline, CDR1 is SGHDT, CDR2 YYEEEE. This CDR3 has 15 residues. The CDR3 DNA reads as TGTGCCAGCAGCCTACGGACTAGCGGAGGTAATGAGCAGTTCTTC. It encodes CASSLRTSGGNEQFF.

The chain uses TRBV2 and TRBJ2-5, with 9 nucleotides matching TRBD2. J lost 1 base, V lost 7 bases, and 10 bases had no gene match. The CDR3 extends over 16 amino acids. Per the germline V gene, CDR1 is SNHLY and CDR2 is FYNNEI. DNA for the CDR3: TGTGCCAGCATTCCCCCCGGGACTAGCCTCCAAGAGACCCAGTACTTC. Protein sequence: CASIPPGTSLQETQYF.

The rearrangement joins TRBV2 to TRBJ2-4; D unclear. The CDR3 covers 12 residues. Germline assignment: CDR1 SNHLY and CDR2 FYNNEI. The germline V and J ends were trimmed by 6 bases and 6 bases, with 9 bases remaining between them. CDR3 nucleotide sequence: TGTGCCAGCAGGGTAGTTGGAAACATTCAGTACTTC. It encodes CASRVVGNIQYF.

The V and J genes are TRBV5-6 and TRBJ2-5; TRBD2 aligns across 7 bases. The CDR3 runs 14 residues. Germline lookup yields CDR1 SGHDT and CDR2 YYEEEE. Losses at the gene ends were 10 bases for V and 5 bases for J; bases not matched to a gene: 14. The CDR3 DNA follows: TGTGCCTCCGGCCCGGGGAGGGGAGGGGAGACCCAGTACTTC. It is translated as CASGPGRGGETQYF.

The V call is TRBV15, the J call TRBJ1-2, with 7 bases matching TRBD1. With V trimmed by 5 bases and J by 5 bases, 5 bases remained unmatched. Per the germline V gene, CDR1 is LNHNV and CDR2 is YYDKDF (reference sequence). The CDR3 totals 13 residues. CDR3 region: CATSWDSLYGYTF. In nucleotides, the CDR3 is TGTGCCACCAGCTGGGACAGTCTGTATGGCTACACCTTC.